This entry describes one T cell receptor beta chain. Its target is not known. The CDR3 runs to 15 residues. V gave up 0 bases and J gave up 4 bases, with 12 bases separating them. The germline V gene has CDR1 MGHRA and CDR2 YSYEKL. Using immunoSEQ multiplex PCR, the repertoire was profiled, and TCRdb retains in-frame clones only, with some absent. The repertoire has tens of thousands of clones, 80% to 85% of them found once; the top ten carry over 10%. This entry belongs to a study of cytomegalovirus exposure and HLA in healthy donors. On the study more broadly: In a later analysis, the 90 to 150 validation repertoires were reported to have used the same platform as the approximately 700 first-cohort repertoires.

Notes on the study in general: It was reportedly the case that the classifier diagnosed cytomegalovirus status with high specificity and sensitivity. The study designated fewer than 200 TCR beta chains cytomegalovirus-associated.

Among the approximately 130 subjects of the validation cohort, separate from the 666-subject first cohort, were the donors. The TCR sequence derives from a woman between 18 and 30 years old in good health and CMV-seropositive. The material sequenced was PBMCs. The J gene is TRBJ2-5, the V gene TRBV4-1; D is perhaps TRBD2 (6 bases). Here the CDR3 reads CASSQEMPTRETQYF. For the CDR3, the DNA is TGCGCCAGCAGCCAAGAAATGCCGACTAGAGAGACCCAGTACTTC.